This T cell receptor beta chain comes out of a study of identical twins. MiXCR, run by TCRdb on the 5' RACE reads, gives a single entry per CDR3 protein. The profile shows some 210,000 distinct CDR3 sequences, more than 15% of them singletons. The CDR3 runs 16 residues. Germline lookup yields CDR1 SGHRS and CDR2 YFSETQ. V shed 0 bases, J shed 4 bases, and the junction held 8 bases outside the gene matches. This same sample was also part of a study on T cells expressing NK-cell markers.

V and J are TRBV5-1 and TRBJ1-2; TRBD1 agrees at 8 bases. Material: CD8+ T cells sorted from blood. The TCR comes from a woman younger than 35 in good health. The CDR3 loop reads CASSLEAGGIGYGYTF. In DNA, the CDR3 is TGCGCCAGCAGCTTGGAGGCAGGGGGCATTGGCTATGGCTACACCTTC. Looking up the rest from reference TRBV5-1 and TRBJ1-2 gives the full variable domain: KAGVTQTPRYLIKTRGQQVTLSCSPISGHRSVSWYQQTPGQGLQFLFEYFSETQRNKGNFPGRFSGRQFSNSRSEMNVSTLELGDSALYLCASSLEAGGIGYGYTFGSGTRLTVV.